What follows are 12 T cell receptor beta chains derived from one specimen sequenced in a study of CD8+ T cells in alopecia areata. RNA extraction was followed by reverse transcription into cDNA, which acted as the sequencing template. Repertoires were generated with immunoSEQ multiplex PCR, while TCRdb's copy carries only in-frame clones and drops some. The sample holds almost 35,000 clones, around 59% seen once. Sequenced: NKG2D-high CD8+ T cells sorted from blood. The origin of the receptors is a human donor with alopecia areata.

This clone appeared many times. The V and J genes are TRBV4-3 and TRBJ2-7; D not certain. This CDR3 is built from 13 residues. Looked up from germline, CDR1 is LGHNA and CDR2 is YSLEER. V was shortened by 0 bases and J by 4 bases, with 7 bases between the two germline ends. The CDR3 protein is CASSQDMGYEQYF. The CDR3 DNA follows: TGCGCCAGCAGCCAAGATATGGGATACGAGCAGTACTTC.

The gene calls are TRBV7-9 and TRBJ2-7; 9 bases align to TRBD2. The CDR3 extends over 14 amino acids. CDR1 and CDR2 from the germline V gene are SEHNR and FQNEAQ (reference sequence). V lost 5 bases, J lost 4 bases, and 6 bases stayed unmatched. The CDR3 loop is CASSPAGGGYEQYF. The CDR3 nucleotides are TGTGCCAGCAGCCCAGCGGGAGGCGGGTACGAGCAGTACTTC. The whole variable domain, filled in from reference TRBV7-9 and TRBJ2-7, reads DTGVSQNPRHKITKRGQNVTFRCDPISEHNRLYWYRQTLGQGPEFLTYFQNEAQLEKSRLLSDRFSAERPKGSFSTLEIQRTEQGDSAMYLCASSPAGGGYEQYFGPGTRLTVT.

The V and J genes are TRBV28 and TRBJ2-7; 7 nucleotides line up with TRBD1. The CDR3 extends over 15 amino acids. Germline V gene data show CDR1 as MDHEN and CDR2 as SYDVKM. Trimming removed 2 bases from V and 7 bases from J; junction bases left unmatched: 11. CDR3 region: CASSLRQGIYIEQYF. CDR3 sequence (DNA): TGTGCCAGCAGTTTACGACAGGGAATTTACATAGAGCAGTACTTC.

The V call is TRBV5-1, the J call TRBJ2-2; no definite D call. Trimming stripped 0 bases from V and 6 bases from J, with 0 bases between. CDR1 and CDR2 (germline): SGHRS, YFSETQ. The CDR3 covers 11 residues. The CDR3 nucleotides are TGCGCCAGCAGCTTGGCCGGGGAGCTGTTTTTT. Translation: CASSLAGELFF.

The chain carries TRBV27 and TRBJ2-1, with TRBD1 identical over 8 bases. The V gene end was trimmed by 3 bases and the J gene end by 7 bases; junction bases not matched to a gene: 2. The CDR3 totals 13 residues. CDR1 is MNHEY, CDR2 SMNVEV, per germline (reference sequence). CDR3 in DNA: TGTGCCAGCAGTTTTGACAGGGGAAATGAGCAGTTCTTC. This sequence encodes CASSFDRGNEQFF.

The rearrangement uses TRBV7-9 and TRBJ2-2; 11 nucleotides align to TRBD2. J lost 1 base, V lost 5 bases, and 6 bases had no gene match. Germline CDR1 is SEHNR and CDR2 is FQNEAQ (reference sequence). This CDR3 contains 17 residues. CDR3 region: CASSNRLAGRNTGELFF. The CDR3 bases are TGTGCCAGCAGCAACCGACTAGCGGGGCGGAACACCGGGGAGCTGTTTTTT.

The chain couples TRBV30 to TRBJ2-7, with 7 bases matching TRBD1. V trimming: 1 base; J trimming: 7 bases; junction bases outside the gene matches: 4. Germline values: CDR1 GTSNPN, CDR2 SVGIG (reference sequence). The CDR3 has 12 amino acids. In DNA, the CDR3 is TGTGCCTGGAGTGAAGGGGGCGAGGAGCAGTACTTC. Amino acid sequence: CAWSEGGEEQYF.

The rearrangement links TRBV27 to TRBJ2-7; D may be TRBD1 or TRBD2 (7 bases each). The germline V gene has CDR1 MNHEY and CDR2 SMNVEV (reference sequence). CDR3 length: 14 residues. Deletions cut 7 bases from V and 3 bases from J, with 16 bases between. As DNA, the CDR3 is TGTGCCAGCAAGGGGGCGGGAGACCTCTACGAGCAGTACTTC. This gives the protein CASKGAGDLYEQYF.

The rearrangement joins TRBV19 to TRBJ1-1; 8 bases agree with TRBD1. This CDR3 has 13 amino acids. Germline V CDR1 and CDR2: LNHDA, SQIVND (reference sequence). J lost 4 bases, V lost 6 bases, and 4 bases had no gene match. CDR3 region: CASSPGGGTEAFF. The CDR3 bases are TGTGCCAGTAGCCCAGGGGGCGGCACTGAAGCTTTCTTT. The whole variable domain, remainder taken from reference TRBV19 and TRBJ1-1, is DGGITQSPKYLFRKEGQNVTLSCEQNLNHDAMYWYRQDPGQGLRLIYYSQIVNDFQKGDIAEGYSVSREKKESFPLTVTSAQKNPTAFYLCASSPGGGTEAFFGQGTRLTVV.

The table lists this clone with a few counts. V is TRBV28 and J is TRBJ2-3; perhaps TRBD2 as D (5 bases). Germline V gene data show CDR1 as MDHEN and CDR2 as SYDVKM. There are 18 residues in the CDR3. Trimming stripped 5 bases from V and 5 bases from J, with 26 bases between. The CDR3 DNA is TGTGCCAGCAGTCAACGCATCGGGTCGGGAATAGCGCAAGATACGCAGTATTTT. Translated: CASSQRIGSGIAQDTQYF.

The J gene is TRBJ1-6, the V gene TRBV28, with D unclear. This CDR3 is 15 amino acids long. V shed 8 bases and J shed 3 bases, with 14 bases lying between them. Germline V lookup: CDR1 MDHEN, CDR2 SYDVKM. Here the CDR3 reads CASSSDVRYNSPLHF. The DNA for the CDR3 is TGTGCCAGCTCCTCGGATGTTCGCTATAATTCACCCCTCCACTTT.

CDR3 sequence reads: CASSQDYVPDEQFF. CDR3 bases: TGCGCCAGCAGCCAAGATTATGTACCCGATGAGCAGTTCTTC. The chain combines TRBV4-3 with TRBJ2-1; D gene unclear. From germline, CDR1 is LGHNA and CDR2 YSLEER. Trimming shortened V by 0 bases and J by 8 bases, and 11 bases separated the two germline ends. CDR3 length: 14 amino acids.